These T cell receptor beta chains were read from a single sample in a study of T-cell memory formation after mild COVID-19. TCRdb processed the 5' RACE reads anew with MiXCR; each CDR3 protein has one entry. The sample consists of 550,000 to 700,000 distinct CDR3 sequences, roughly 17% of them appearing once. What was sequenced was PBMCs or a T cell subset sorted from them (not recorded which). The receptors here all came from an adult woman who had mild COVID-19 (a few samples of this study predate the infection). Cell type and time point are not known. Both conserved end residues are part of each CDR3. The D gene is left open where the match is weak. The listing skips clone size in some rows; elsewhere it reads once, few, many or a size class.

V,size,J,D,CDR3,DNA
TRBV27,few,TRBJ2-7,TRBD1,CASSTGDEQYF,TGTGCCAGCAGTACAGGGGACGAGCAGTACTTC
TRBV12-3/TRBV12-4,few,TRBJ1-1,-,CASRGPPNTEAFF,TGTGCCAGCAGGGGACCCCCGAACACTGAAGCTTTCTTT
TRBV24-1,-,TRBJ2-3,-,CATMGRGELADTQYF,TGTGCCACCATGGGCAGGGGCGAGTTGGCAGATACGCAGTATTTT
TRBV7-8,-,TRBJ1-1,TRBD1,CASSLWDRIGGTEAFF,TGTGCCAGCAGCTTATGGGACAGAATCGGAGGGACTGAAGCTTTCTTT
TRBV28,few,TRBJ2-2,-,CASSRPRDGGELFF,TGTGCCAGCAGTAGACCCCGGGACGGCGGGGAGCTGTTTTTT
TRBV27,-,TRBJ2-3,TRBD1,CASSSRTGERTDTQYF,TGTGCCAGCAGTTCCCGGACAGGGGAGAGGACAGATACGCAGTATTTT
TRBV6-5,-,TRBJ1-1,-,CASFLRWNTEAFF,TGTGCCAGCTTTCTCCGTTGGAACACTGAAGCTTTCTTT
TRBV29-1,-,TRBJ2-2,-,CSVPRWGRGTGELFF,TGCAGCGTCCCAAGGTGGGGTCGGGGCACCGGGGAGCTGTTTTTT
TRBV12-3/TRBV12-4,-,TRBJ1-2,TRBD1,CASSPTGFYGYTF,TGTGCCAGCAGTCCGACAGGGTTCTATGGCTACACCTTC
TRBV6-2/TRBV6-3,-,TRBJ1-2,TRBD1,CASNRQGGGYGYTF,TGTGCCAGCAATCGACAGGGAGGGGGCTATGGCTACACCTTC
TRBV11-3,-,TRBJ2-1,TRBD2,CASSLESGSSSYNEQFF,TGTGCCAGCAGCTTAGAGAGCGGGAGCAGCTCCTACAATGAGCAGTTCTTC
TRBV13,many,TRBJ1-5,TRBD1,CASSLEGPGTGLNQPQHF,TGTGCCAGCAGCTTAGAGGGGCCCGGGACAGGGTTGAATCAGCCCCAGCATTTT
TRBV20-1,-,TRBJ2-7,-,CSARYKEVGSGEQYF,TGCAGTGCTCGCTATAAGGAGGTAGGGTCTGGCGAGCAGTACTTC
TRBV4-1,-,TRBJ2-7,TRBD1,CASSDPTRDRHYEQYF,TGCGCCAGCAGCGATCCGACCCGGGACAGGCACTACGAGCAGTACTTC
TRBV15,few,TRBJ2-3,-,CATSRKMGDTQYF,TGTGCCACCAGCAGGAAGATGGGGGATACGCAGTATTTT
TRBV10-3,-,TRBJ2-7,-,CAITSDLYEQYF,TGTGCCATCACTTCGGACCTCTACGAGCAGTACTTC
TRBV7-9,-,TRBJ2-7,TRBD2,CASRSGLAAYEQYF,TGTGCCAGCAGAAGCGGACTAGCGGCTTACGAGCAGTACTTC
TRBV4-3,few,TRBJ2-3,-,CASSQGAPPPDTQYF,TGCGCCAGCAGCCAAGGGGCTCCCCCCCCAGATACGCAGTATTTT
TRBV5-1,few,TRBJ2-7,TRBD2,CASSPGGWLPIEQYF,TGCGCCAGCAGCCCGGGGGGGTGGCTCCCGATCGAGCAGTACTTC
TRBV6-1,-,TRBJ1-2,-,CASSGHLYGYTF,TGTGCCAGCAGTGGACACCTCTATGGCTACACCTTC
TRBV12-3/TRBV12-4,-,TRBJ2-5,TRBD2,CASREREGWETQYF,TGTGCCAGCCGCGAGCGGGAGGGCTGGGAGACCCAGTACTTC
TRBV10-3,-,TRBJ2-5,-,CATGPTSTDTQYF,TGTGCCACCGGACCTACCAGCACAGATACCCAGTACTTC
TRBV7-9,-,TRBJ2-1,TRBD2,CASSLGSSGNNEQFF,TGTGCCAGCAGCTTAGGGTCTAGCGGGAACAATGAGCAGTTCTTC
TRBV20-1,-,TRBJ2-3,-,CSASLRREKSPDTQYF,TGCAGTGCTTCTCTTCGGAGGGAGAAATCCCCAGATACGCAGTATTTT
TRBV24-1,-,TRBJ2-7,TRBD1,CATSDQGQGSYEQYF,TGTGCCACCAGTGACCAGGGACAGGGTTCCTACGAGCAGTACTTC
TRBV12-3/TRBV12-4,many,TRBJ2-2,-,CASSLSQGYTGELFF,TGTGCCAGCAGTTTAAGCCAGGGGTACACCGGGGAGCTGTTTTTT
TRBV7-2,few,TRBJ2-1,-,CASSSYLGSYNEQFF,TGTGCCAGCAGCTCCTACTTGGGCTCCTACAATGAGCAGTTCTTC
TRBV12-3/TRBV12-4,-,TRBJ1-2,TRBD1,CASTIDRGLGYTF,TGTGCCAGCACCATAGACAGGGGGCTGGGCTACACCTTC
TRBV28,-,TRBJ1-1,TRBD1,CASYRGRDTEAFF,TGTGCCAGTTACAGGGGGCGCGACACTGAAGCTTTCTTT
TRBV19,few,TRBJ2-5,-,CASSIPPGGAQYF,TGTGCCAGTAGTATCCCACCCGGGGGTGCCCAGTACTTC
TRBV24-1,-,TRBJ2-1,-,CATSDFTGGDEQFF,TGTGCCACCAGTGATTTTACAGGCGGGGATGAGCAGTTCTTC
TRBV12-3/TRBV12-4,few,TRBJ2-1,-,CASTVGWRTGYNEQFF,TGTGCCAGCACCGTCGGCTGGAGGACTGGATACAATGAGCAGTTCTTC
TRBV5-1,few,TRBJ1-1,-,CASSRGAVEGNTEAFF,TGCGCCAGCAGCCGGGGGGCGGTGGAGGGGAACACTGAAGCTTTCTTT
TRBV9,-,TRBJ2-5,TRBD1,CASSPGTGGNQETQYF,TGTGCCAGCAGCCCTGGGACAGGAGGTAACCAAGAGACCCAGTACTTC
TRBV9,-,TRBJ2-3,TRBD2,CASSGGTSGWTGTDTQYF,TGTGCCAGCAGCGGCGGGACTAGCGGGTGGACTGGCACAGATACGCAGTATTTT
TRBV6-2/TRBV6-3,-,TRBJ1-1,-,CASSHGVRREAFF,TGTGCCAGCAGTCACGGGGTCCGTCGTGAAGCTTTCTTT
TRBV18,few,TRBJ2-5,TRBD1,CASSPRAGGFQETQYF,TGTGCCAGCTCACCACGCGCAGGGGGCTTCCAAGAGACCCAGTACTTC
TRBV6-2/TRBV6-3,-,TRBJ2-1,TRBD1,CASSPAGTGRPREQFF,TGTGCCAGCAGTCCCGCCGGGACAGGGAGGCCTCGGGAGCAGTTCTTC
TRBV30,-,TRBJ2-1,-,CAWSVTGLNEQFF,TGTGCCTGGAGTGTAACAGGTCTGAATGAGCAGTTCTTC
TRBV10-3,once,TRBJ1-1,TRBD1,CAIWTGNTEAFF,TGTGCCATCTGGACAGGAAACACTGAAGCTTTCTTT
TRBV2,-,TRBJ2-3,TRBD2,CASSEGLAGFTDTQYF,TGTGCCAGCAGTGAAGGCCTAGCGGGGTTCACAGATACGCAGTATTTT
TRBV10-3,-,TRBJ2-7,TRBD2,CAISEPGTSGHEQYF,TGTGCCATCAGTGAGCCCGGGACTAGCGGACACGAGCAGTACTTC
TRBV12-3/TRBV12-4,-,TRBJ1-3,TRBD1,CASDPGQQVNTIYF,TGTGCCAGCGACCCGGGACAGCAAGTAAACACCATATATTTT
TRBV6-5,-,TRBJ2-5,TRBD2,CASSYSLAFETQYF,TGTGCCAGCAGTTACTCACTAGCGTTTGAGACCCAGTACTTC
TRBV5-1,-,TRBJ2-1,TRBD1,CASSRSGTVNNEQFF,TGCGCCAGCAGTCGATCCGGGACAGTAAACAATGAGCAGTTCTTC
TRBV24-1,-,TRBJ1-5,TRBD1,CATSTSGQGNQPQHF,TGTGCCACCAGTACTTCCGGACAGGGTAATCAGCCCCAGCATTTT
TRBV2,-,TRBJ1-5,-,CASSEWQVNQPQHF,TGTGCCAGCAGTGAATGGCAGGTCAATCAGCCCCAGCATTTT
TRBV7-2,-,TRBJ1-1,TRBD1,CASSLLGQGGMNTEAFF,TGTGCCAGCAGCTTACTGGGACAGGGGGGGATGAACACTGAAGCTTTCTTT
TRBV5-6,-,TRBJ1-1,TRBD1,CASSPTGVSTEAFF,TGTGCCAGCAGCCCGACAGGGGTATCCACTGAAGCTTTCTTT
TRBV6-2/TRBV6-3,-,TRBJ2-6,-,CASTPTTSSGANVLTF,TGTGCCAGCACCCCGACCACAAGCTCTGGGGCCAACGTCCTGACTTTC